The rows below give T cell receptor beta chains drawn from one sample of a study of T cells in Graves' hyperthyroidism and ophthalmopathy. TCRdb reprocessed the multiplex PCR reads via MiXCR and lists one record per CDR3 protein. The data contain 200,000 to 250,000 distinct CDR3 sequences, 17% of them singletons. Sequenced: blood. These receptor sequences come from a man over 45 with Graves' hyperthyroidism. CDR3s include the opening cysteine and the closing phenylalanine or tryptophan. The D gene is left open where the match is weak. Clone size is stated in some rows and not others, as once, few, many or a class when expanded.

D gene: .
clone size: many
J gene: TRBJ1-2
V gene: TRBV18
CDR3 DNA: TGTGCCAGCTCACCACCGGCCCCAGGGGCTCTGTTTACAAATGGCTACACCTTC
CDR3 protein: CASSPPAPGALFTNGYTF

D gene: TRBD2
clone size: many
J gene: TRBJ2-1
V gene: TRBV7-2
CDR3 DNA: TGTGCCAGCAGCTTAGAGGGACTAGCGCCGATTTTCTTC
CDR3 protein: CASSLEGLAPIFF

D gene: TRBD2
clone size: few
J gene: TRBJ2-1
V gene: TRBV5-6
CDR3 DNA: TGTGCCAGCAGCTTCGGGAGGGCCTCTTACAATGAGCAGTTCTTC
CDR3 protein: CASSFGRASYNEQFF

D gene: .
clone size: few
J gene: TRBJ2-5
V gene: TRBV6-1
CDR3 DNA: TGTGCCAGCAGCCCGGCCCCAGAGACCCAGTACTTC
CDR3 protein: CASSPAPETQYF

D gene: TRBD2
clone size: few
J gene: TRBJ2-5
V gene: TRBV11-2
CDR3 DNA: TGTGCCAGCAGCCTGAGTAGCGGGAGGGGAGAGACCCAGTGCTTC
CDR3 protein: CASSLSSGRGETQCF

D gene: .
clone size: .
J gene: TRBJ2-7
V gene: TRBV6-2/TRBV6-3
CDR3 DNA: TGTGCCACCCAGGGGTTCCTGCAGTACTTC
CDR3 protein: CATQGFLQYF

D gene: TRBD2
clone size: .
J gene: TRBJ2-7
V gene: TRBV27
CDR3 DNA: TGTGCCAGCAGTTTATCGGGTAATCTAGCGGGAGAAATTCCCCACGAGCAGTACTTC
CDR3 protein: CASSLSGNLAGEIPHEQYF

D gene: .
clone size: few
J gene: TRBJ1-2
V gene: TRBV7-2
CDR3 DNA: TGTGCCAGCAGCTTAAATGGAGGGCCTCATGGCTACACCTTC
CDR3 protein: CASSLNGGPHGYTF

D gene: .
clone size: many
J gene: TRBJ2-5
V gene: TRBV20-1
CDR3 DNA: TGCAGTGCTAGAGAGGACACCCAAGAGACCCAGTACTTC
CDR3 protein: CSAREDTQETQYF

D gene: .
clone size: many
J gene: TRBJ2-1
V gene: TRBV5-1
CDR3 DNA: TGCGCCAGCACGGGGGGCTCTGAGCAGTTCTTC
CDR3 protein: CASTGGSEQFF

D gene: .
clone size: many
J gene: TRBJ2-7
V gene: TRBV5-1
CDR3 DNA: TGCGCCAGCAGCTTGGAAGGGAGCTCCTACGAGCAGTACTTC
CDR3 protein: CASSLEGSSYEQYF

D gene: .
clone size: many
J gene: TRBJ2-1
V gene: TRBV11-3
CDR3 DNA: TGTGCCAGCAGCCCTATTTGGACTCGAACGTACAATGAGCAGTTCTTC
CDR3 protein: CASSPIWTRTYNEQFF

D gene: TRBD2
clone size: .
J gene: TRBJ2-2
V gene: TRBV28
CDR3 DNA: TGTGCCAGCAGTCCTATCCGGCTAGCGGGGACTCACCCGCGCACCGGGGAGCTGTTTTTT
CDR3 protein: CASSPIRLAGTHPRTGELFF

D gene: TRBD1
clone size: many
J gene: TRBJ1-1
V gene: TRBV5-5
CDR3 DNA: TGTGCCAGCAGCCCCATGGGACAGGGATTTATTGAAGCTTTCTTT
CDR3 protein: CASSPMGQGFIEAFF

D gene: .
clone size: many
J gene: TRBJ2-2
V gene: TRBV7-2
CDR3 DNA: TGTGCCAGCAGCTTTGGGTTCCCCGGGGAGCTGTTTTTT
CDR3 protein: CASSFGFPGELFF

D gene: .
clone size: few
J gene: TRBJ2-1
V gene: TRBV5-5
CDR3 DNA: TGTGCCAGCAGCTTTGGGTTGTCGGGTGAGCAGTTCTTC
CDR3 protein: CASSFGLSGEQFF

D gene: TRBD2
clone size: many
J gene: TRBJ2-1
V gene: TRBV7-8
CDR3 DNA: TGTGCCAGCAGGACTAGCGGGAGTGAACATGAGCAGTTCTTC
CDR3 protein: CASRTSGSEHEQFF

D gene: TRBD2
clone size: .
J gene: TRBJ2-7
V gene: TRBV11-2
CDR3 DNA: TGTGCCAGCAGCTTTATTGGCGGGAGCTCCTACGAGCAGTACTTC
CDR3 protein: CASSFIGGSSYEQYF

D gene: .
clone size: few
J gene: TRBJ1-1
V gene: TRBV5-1
CDR3 DNA: TGCGCCAGCAGCCGGCAGGGTCGCACTGAAGCTTTCTTT
CDR3 protein: CASSRQGRTEAFF

D gene: .
clone size: .
J gene: TRBJ2-7
V gene: TRBV15
CDR3 DNA: TGTGCCACCAGCAGAGATGGGGACGGATCCTACGAGCAGTACTTC
CDR3 protein: CATSRDGDGSYEQYF

D gene: TRBD1
clone size: many
J gene: TRBJ2-7
V gene: TRBV30
CDR3 DNA: TGTGCCCACGGGGACAGGGGGAACGAGCAGTACTTC
CDR3 protein: CAHGDRGNEQYF

D gene: TRBD1
clone size: many
J gene: TRBJ2-3
V gene: TRBV25-1
CDR3 DNA: TGTGCCAGCAGTGATCCACGGGACAGGGGCGCAGATACGCAGTATTTT
CDR3 protein: CASSDPRDRGADTQYF

D gene: TRBD2
clone size: .
J gene: TRBJ2-1
V gene: TRBV6-1
CDR3 DNA: TGTGCCAGCAGCCGAGATTCACTAGCGGGAGGCCACAATGAGCAGTTCTTC
CDR3 protein: CASSRDSLAGGHNEQFF

D gene: .
clone size: many
J gene: TRBJ2-3
V gene: TRBV12-3/TRBV12-4
CDR3 DNA: TGTGCCAGCAGCCCCACGGGGGTGGTAGAAGATACGCAGTATTTT
CDR3 protein: CASSPTGVVEDTQYF

D gene: TRBD2
clone size: .
J gene: TRBJ2-3
V gene: TRBV20-1
CDR3 DNA: TGCAGTGCTTCGACACTAGCGGGAGTTACAGATACGCAGTATTTT
CDR3 protein: CSASTLAGVTDTQYF

D gene: TRBD1
clone size: many
J gene: TRBJ1-4
V gene: TRBV6-1
CDR3 DNA: TGTGCCAGCAGAACCGGGACAGGGGGGGATGAAAAACTGTTTTTT
CDR3 protein: CASRTGTGGDEKLFF

D gene: TRBD1
clone size: many
J gene: TRBJ1-3
V gene: TRBV11-2
CDR3 DNA: TGTGCCAGCAGCCCCCAACAGGGGGCAGGTGGAAACACCATATATTTT
CDR3 protein: CASSPQQGAGGNTIYF

D gene: .
clone size: many
J gene: TRBJ1-1
V gene: TRBV5-1
CDR3 DNA: TGCGCCAGCCGGAGGGGGGACGACACTGAAGCTTTCTTT
CDR3 protein: CASRRGDDTEAFF